The clone carrying this T cell receptor beta chain occurred a few times. This sample stems from a study of control samples from healthy donors and cancer patients. Sequencing used immunoSEQ multiplex PCR; TCRdb keeps in-frame clones, though not all of them. The sample consists of about 100,000 clones, about 89% of them appearing once. The CDR3 extends over 14 amino acids. The V gene lost 2 bases and the J gene lost 2 bases, with 10 bases spanning the gap. Germline CDR1 and CDR2: MNHEY and SVGEGT. Sequencing was done on a sample of blood. This clonotype was sampled from a man aged 25 to 40 in good health. The chain recombines TRBV6-2 or TRBV6-3 with TRBJ2-7, with unresolved D. The chain's CDR3 is CASSYDLETYEQYF. CDR3 coding DNA: TGTGCCAGCAGTTACGATCTAGAAACCTACGAGCAGTACTTC.